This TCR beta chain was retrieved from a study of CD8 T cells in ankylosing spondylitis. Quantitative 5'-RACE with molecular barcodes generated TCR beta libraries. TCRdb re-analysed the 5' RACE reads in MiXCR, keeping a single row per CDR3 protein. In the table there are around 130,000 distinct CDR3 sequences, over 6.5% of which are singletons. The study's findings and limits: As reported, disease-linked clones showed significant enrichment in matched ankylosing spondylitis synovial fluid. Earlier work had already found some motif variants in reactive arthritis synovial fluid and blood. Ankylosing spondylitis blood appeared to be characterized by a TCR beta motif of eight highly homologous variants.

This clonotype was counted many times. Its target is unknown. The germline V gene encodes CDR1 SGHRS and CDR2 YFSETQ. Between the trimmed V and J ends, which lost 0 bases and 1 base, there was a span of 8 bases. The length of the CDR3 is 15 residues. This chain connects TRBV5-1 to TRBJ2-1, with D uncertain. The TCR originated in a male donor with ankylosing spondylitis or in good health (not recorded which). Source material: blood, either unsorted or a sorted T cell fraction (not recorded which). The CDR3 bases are TGCGCCAGCAGCTTGGGCCAGACATCCTACAATGAGCAGTTCTTC. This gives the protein CASSLGQTSYNEQFF.